This T cell receptor beta chain was captured by sequencing in a study of shared clonotypes between healthy human individuals. Study results and limitations: Generation probabilities were higher for clonotypes shared across all four sorted-subset donors than for unshared ones. Among a handful of donors, 4.5% to 5.5% of naive CD4 clonotypes were found in common. Rarefaction indicated that sorted-subset sequencing remained incomplete although depth was large.

The table lists this clone with a count of one. What it binds is not known. Germline CDR1 and CDR2: SGHTA and FQGTGA. CDR3 length equals 14 residues. V lost 2 bases and J lost 8, with 13 bases in between. CD8 cells classed as naive were CD45RO-negative and positively selected for CCR7, excluding terminally differentiated effector memory CD45RA+ cells. In the source study's methods: Junction-only immunoSEQ sequences carried no quality scores, so filtering differed. Method: immunoSEQ multiplex PCR; TCRdb's copy keeps in-frame clones and lacks some. That table is the source of V, J and clone size, and D and trimming were worked out from the DNA. The top ten hold more than 1.5% of the sample, which has about 2.1 million clones, 93% seen once.

V gene TRBV7-3 combines with J gene TRBJ2-1; possibly TRBD2 for D (5 bases). Sequencing was carried out using naive CD8+ T cells from PBMCs. The TCR sequence derives from a man aged 18 to 29 in good health. Some clones in this sample may be carry-over from other donors' samples. CDR3 sequence reads: CASSLLSGSDEQFF. The DNA of the CDR3 is TGTGCCAGCAGCTTACTTTCTGGGAGTGATGAGCAGTTCTTC.